These T cell receptor beta chains were read from a single sample in a study of shared clonotypes between healthy human individuals. Sequencing used immunoSEQ multiplex PCR; TCRdb keeps in-frame clones, though not all of them. The data show some 2.1 million clones, over 85% seen once. The sample was naive CD8+ T cells sorted from blood. The receptors shown here come from a man younger than 35 in good health. CDR3s include the opening cysteine and the closing phenylalanine or tryptophan. A D gene is named only where the DNA matches it firmly. For some rows the clone size is stated as once, few or many, or as a class when expanded; others skip it.

V	size	J	D	DNA	CDR3
TRBV7-8	NA	TRBJ2-3	NA	TGTGCCAGCAGCTTAGTGGGGGGCCCCACAGATACGCAGTATTTT	CASSLVGGPTDTQYF
TRBV4-1	NA	TRBJ2-7	NA	TGCGCCAGCAGCCAAGTCATACAGGGTTACCACGAGCAGTACTTC	CASSQVIQGYHEQYF
TRBV5-4	NA	TRBJ1-3	NA	TGTGCCAGCAGCTTGGACTTCAACCCTGGAAACACCATATATTTT	CASSLDFNPGNTIYF
TRBV5-6	once	TRBJ2-7	TRBD2	TGTGCCAGCACCATCTGGGGGGGAGTAATGGAGCAGTACTTC	CASTIWGGVMEQYF
TRBV6-7	NA	TRBJ1-2	NA	TGTGCCAGCAGTTACTACAGGGAGCTACCTACTAACTATGGCTACACCTTC	CASSYYRELPTNYGYTF
TRBV27	NA	TRBJ2-2	NA	TGTGCCAGCACAGGGGTGGAAGACACCGGGGAGCTGTTTTTT	CASTGVEDTGELFF
TRBV10-3	NA	TRBJ2-2	NA	TGTGCCATCAGTGCCCAGTTGGGGGCTACCGGGGAGCTGTTTTTT	CAISAQLGATGELFF
TRBV5-5	once	TRBJ1-1	TRBD1	TGTGCCAGCACCCTACACAGGGGGCCCGCTGAAGCTTTCTTT	CASTLHRGPAEAFF
TRBV9	NA	TRBJ1-1	NA	TGTGCCAGCAGCGTAGTTTCCGTAGGTACTGAAGCTTTCTTT	CASSVVSVGTEAFF
TRBV7-2	NA	TRBJ2-7	NA	TGTGCCAGCAGCTTAACCACGAACCCTATCTACGAGCAGTACTTC	CASSLTTNPIYEQYF
TRBV7-9	NA	TRBJ2-2	NA	TGTGCCAGCAGCCCTACAGGGTCCGGGGAGCTGTTTTTT	CASSPTGSGELFF
TRBV7-6	NA	TRBJ1-2	NA	TGTGCCAGCAGCTTCGAAGTTGGGGGTGGCTATGGCTACACCTTC	CASSFEVGGGYGYTF
TRBV5-6	NA	TRBJ2-5	NA	TGTGCCAGCAGCTTGGATGGGACCAGCCAAGAGACCCAGTACTTC	CASSLDGTSQETQYF
TRBV5-5	NA	TRBJ2-5	TRBD2	TGTGCCAGCGGGACTAGCGGGAGTAAGGGAGAGACCCAGTACTTC	CASGTSGSKGETQYF
TRBV27	NA	TRBJ2-1	NA	TGTGCCAGCAGTACAACACAGAGCTCCTACAATGAGCAGTTCTTC	CASSTTQSSYNEQFF
TRBV27	NA	TRBJ2-1	NA	TGTGCCAGCAGTTTTTGGAGATCAAGCTACAATGAGCAGTTCTTC	CASSFWRSSYNEQFF
TRBV5-6	NA	TRBJ2-7	TRBD2	TGTGCCAGCAGCCCCGGGACTACAACCTACGAGCAGTACTTC	CASSPGTTTYEQYF
TRBV11-2	once	TRBJ1-2	TRBD1	TGTGCCAGCAGCTTAGATGGAGGGGGCGTTGACTATGGCTACACCTTC	CASSLDGGGVDYGYTF
TRBV7-8	NA	TRBJ2-4	TRBD2	TGTGCCAGCAGCTTAGTTACTAGCGGGAGTAACATTCAGTACTTC	CASSLVTSGSNIQYF
TRBV13	NA	TRBJ1-1	NA	TGTGCCAGCAGCCTAGCCACAGGGAACACTGAAGCTTTCTTT	CASSLATGNTEAFF
TRBV9	NA	TRBJ2-2	TRBD1	TGTGCCAGCAGCGTGGGGACAGCGAACACCGGGGAGCTGTTTTTT	CASSVGTANTGELFF
TRBV27	NA	TRBJ1-5	TRBD1	TGTGCCAGCAGTCCCTGGACAGGGGAAGGCAATCAGCCCCAGCATTTT	CASSPWTGEGNQPQHF
TRBV9	NA	TRBJ2-7	TRBD2	TGTGCCAGCAGCAAGAGCGGGACTTACTCCTACGAGCAGTACTTC	CASSKSGTYSYEQYF
TRBV9	NA	TRBJ2-3	NA	TGTGCCAGCAGCTCCGGCTCCTTGGATACGCAGTATTTT	CASSSGSLDTQYF
TRBV5-5	NA	TRBJ2-2	NA	TGTGCCAGCAGCTTGGGGTCCGGGGAGCTGTTTTTT	CASSLGSGELFF
TRBV4-1	NA	TRBJ2-7	NA	TGCGCCAGCAGCCATGATACAGCCTACGAGCAGTACTTC	CASSHDTAYEQYF
TRBV5-1	NA	TRBJ2-3	NA	TGCGCCAGCAGCGAAGGACTAAATGGGGACGTAGATACGCAGTATTTT	CASSEGLNGDVDTQYF
TRBV7-6	NA	TRBJ2-7	NA	TGTGCCAGCAGCCCGGGACCCGGCTCCGAGCAGTACTTC	CASSPGPGSEQYF
TRBV7-6	NA	TRBJ2-2	NA	TGTGCCAGCAGCTCCGGCACCGGGGAGCTGTTTTTT	CASSSGTGELFF
TRBV5-8	NA	TRBJ2-2	NA	TGTGCCAGCAGCCCTACCTGGAGGACCGGGGAGCTGTTTTTT	CASSPTWRTGELFF
TRBV13	NA	TRBJ2-7	NA	TGTGCCAGCAGCTTAGGGACAGCCTCCTACGAGCAGTACTTC	CASSLGTASYEQYF
TRBV5-6	NA	TRBJ2-7	TRBD1	TGTGCCAGCAGCGAGGACAGGGACTACGAGCAGTACTTC	CASSEDRDYEQYF
TRBV7-8	once	TRBJ2-7	TRBD1	TGTGCCAGCAGCTTCAGGGGGTACAACGAGCAGTACTTC	CASSFRGYNEQYF
TRBV29-1	once	TRBJ2-7	NA	TGCAGCGTTATGGAGGTGGGCGGATACGAGCAGTACTTC	CSVMEVGGYEQYF
TRBV19	NA	TRBJ2-3	NA	TGTGCCAGTAGTATGAGTTTGTTTGGCGGTCACACAGATACGCAGTATTTT	CASSMSLFGGHTDTQYF
TRBV11-3	once	TRBJ2-5	TRBD1	TGTGCCAGCAGCTTAGGAACGGGACAGCCAGAGACCCAGTACTTC	CASSLGTGQPETQYF
TRBV5-1	NA	TRBJ2-1	TRBD1	TGCGCCAGCAATAGCCTCAGGACAGGGGGCGGTGAGCAGTTCTTC	CASNSLRTGGGEQFF
TRBV4-3	NA	TRBJ2-5	TRBD2	TGCGCCAGCAGCCAGCTGACTAGCGGGAAAGAGACCCAGTACTTC	CASSQLTSGKETQYF
TRBV25-1	NA	TRBJ2-3	TRBD2	TGTGCCAGCAGTGAATCGGGGGGGCCAGATACGCAGTATTTT	CASSESGGPDTQYF
TRBV27	NA	TRBJ2-7	TRBD1	TGTGCCAGCAGTTTCCGACAGGGCGGCTTCTACGAGCAGTACTTC	CASSFRQGGFYEQYF
TRBV2	NA	TRBJ2-7	TRBD1	TGTGCCAGCAGGGGACAGGTCTACGAGCAGTACTTC	CASRGQVYEQYF
TRBV28	once	TRBJ2-7	NA	TGTGCCAGCAGTTTGACCCTGAGCCCCGGCGAGCAGTACTTC	CASSLTLSPGEQYF
TRBV4-1	NA	TRBJ1-4	NA	TGCGCCAGCAGCTCTCCCAGTGGGTCGAGGGCTGAAAAACTGTTTTTT	CASSSPSGSRAEKLFF
TRBV5-4	NA	TRBJ2-3	TRBD2	TGTGCCAGCAGCTCGCGACTAGCGGGAGGGCCATCAGATACGCAGTATTTT	CASSSRLAGGPSDTQYF
TRBV6-1	NA	TRBJ1-2	TRBD1	TGTGCCAGCAGTGAATGGGGACAGGGCGACGTCTATGGCTACACCTTC	CASSEWGQGDVYGYTF
TRBV4-3	NA	TRBJ2-3	NA	TGCGCCAGCAGCCCGAGGGCGGGGACCCTCACAGATACGCAGTATTTT	CASSPRAGTLTDTQYF
TRBV13	once	TRBJ2-2	NA	TGTGCCAGCAGGGACCCGGGGGATCAGACCGGGGAGCTGTTTTTT	CASRDPGDQTGELFF
TRBV7-2	NA	TRBJ2-7	NA	TGTGCCAGCAGCTTAGAAAGCGGCGGCGGGTACGAGCAGTACTTC	CASSLESGGGYEQYF